The 20 T cell receptor beta chains below were found in one sample sequenced in a study of T-cell memory formation after mild COVID-19. TCRdb itself ran the 5' RACE reads through MiXCR, one entry per CDR3 protein. The sample carries 470,000 or so distinct CDR3 sequences, 15% to 20% recorded once. Sequences were obtained from PBMCs or a T cell subset sorted from them (not recorded which). The receptors were sampled from an adult woman who had mild COVID-19 (a few samples of this study predate the infection). Cell type and time point are not known.

The chain has TRBV12-3 or TRBV12-4 and TRBJ1-5; weak D call: TRBD1 (5 bases). V lost 3 bases to trimming and J lost 4 bases, with 13 bases between them. The CDR3 runs to 15 residues. The CDR3 here is CASSFSGTGNQPQHF. As DNA, the CDR3 is TGTGCCAGCAGTTTCTCCGGGACGGGGAATCAGCCCCAGCATTTT.

The chain uses TRBV4-1 and TRBJ2-7; 7 bases are shared with TRBD1. The V gene's germline CDR1 is MGHRA and CDR2 YSYEKL. The length of the CDR3 is 15 residues. V lost 1 base to trimming and J lost 0 bases; unmatched junction nucleotides: 3. CDR3 sequence: CASSQARDSSYEQYF. The CDR3 region has the DNA TGCGCCAGCAGCCAAGCCCGGGACAGCTCCTACGAGCAGTACTTC.

The gene calls are TRBV7-2 and TRBJ2-5, with D perhaps TRBD2 (6 bases). This CDR3 has 15 residues. V was trimmed by 5 bases and J by 5 bases, leaving 18 bases between them. The germline CDR1 and CDR2 sequences are SGHTA and FQGNSA. CDR3 sequence: CASSRRAGGGETQYF. CDR3 in DNA: TGTGCCAGCAGCCGGAGGGCGGGTGGTGGTGAGACCCAGTACTTC. The full variable domain, with the rest looked up from reference TRBV7-2 and TRBJ2-5, is GAGVSQSPSNKVTEKGKDVELRCDPISGHTALYWYRQSLGQGLEFLIYFQGNSAPDKSGLPSDRFSAERTGGSVSTLTIQRTQQEDSAVYLCASSRRAGGGETQYFGPGTRLLVL.

The DNA for the CDR3 is TGTGCCAGCTCACCCCCAGGTCAAAACATTCAGTACTTC. It encodes CASSPPGQNIQYF. The chain combines TRBV18 with TRBJ2-4; D remains ambiguous. V was trimmed by 3 bases and J by 5 bases, leaving 8 bases between them. The germline CDR1 and CDR2 sequences are KGHSH and LQKENI. CDR3 size: 13 residues.

This clonotype was observed a few times. The V gene is TRBV6-5, the J gene TRBJ2-5; D gene unclear. Germline V gene data show CDR1 as MNHEY and CDR2 as SVGAGI. Between the trimmed V and J ends, which lost 0 bases and 4 bases, there was a span of 6 bases. The length of the CDR3 is 13 residues. The CDR3 bases are TGTGCCAGCAGTTACTCGAAGGTAGAGACCCAGTACTTC. This translates into CASSYSKVETQYF.

The chain carries TRBV19 and TRBJ2-7; D is perhaps TRBD2 (5 bases). Germline V gene sequence: CDR1 LNHDA, CDR2 SQIVND (reference sequence). The CDR3 is 14 amino acids. The ends were cut back, 3 bases at V and 1 base at J, with 10 bases in the middle. The CDR3 protein is CASSIGLASYEQYF. The CDR3 DNA follows: TGTGCCAGTAGTATTGGTCTAGCTTCCTACGAGCAGTACTTC.

This chain uses TRBV12-3 or TRBV12-4 with TRBJ2-3; the match to TRBD1 covers 10 bases. This CDR3 region has 14 residues. After removal of 6 bases from V and 4 bases from J, the junction contained 4 bases not matched to a gene. The CDR3 loop reads CASRPGQGSDTQYF. CDR3 bases: TGTGCCAGCAGACCGGGACAGGGGTCAGATACGCAGTATTTT.

The chain recombines TRBV12-3 or TRBV12-4 with TRBJ2-1; 8 bases are shared with TRBD1. The CDR3 runs to 16 residues. V lost 6 bases to trimming and J lost 0 bases; unmatched junction nucleotides: 7. DNA of the CDR3: TGTGCCAGCAGCCTGTGGCAGGGGGCCTCCTACAATGAGCAGTTCTTC. Translated: CASSLWQGASYNEQFF.

The rearrangement links TRBV12-3 or TRBV12-4 to TRBJ2-7; D is perhaps TRBD1 or TRBD2 (5 bases each). With 3 bases removed from V and 7 bases from J, the gap between germline ends came to 19 bases. The CDR3 has 15 amino acids. CDR3 region: CASSLMGPQNREQYF. CDR3 DNA: TGTGCCAGCAGTTTGATGGGACCACAAAATAGGGAGCAGTACTTC.

This clonotype was detected many times. The chain has TRBV5-1 and TRBJ2-1, with 9 bases lining up with TRBD2. The CDR3 has 15 residues. CDR1 and CDR2 (germline): SGHRS, YFSETQ. The J segment lost 0 bases and the V segment lost 4 bases, leaving 2 bases of the junction unmatched. CDR3 amino acids: CASSDSGSSYNEQFF. CDR3 bases: TGCGCCAGCAGCGATAGCGGGAGCTCCTACAATGAGCAGTTCTTC.

The chain recombines TRBV10-3 with TRBJ1-1; 7 bases fit TRBD1. Trimming took 0 bases from V and 1 from J; bases not matched to a gene: 5. CDR1 ENHRY and CDR2 SYGVKD come from the germline V gene. The CDR3 extends over 16 amino acids. CDR3 sequence reads: CAISESLGQRNTEAFF. The DNA of the CDR3 is TGTGCCATCAGTGAGTCGCTGGGACAGAGGAACACTGAAGCTTTCTTT.

This clonotype occurred a few times. One junction end does not reproduce the germline sequence, and a read error may be involved. The V call is TRBV12-3 or TRBV12-4, the J call TRBJ2-4; 13 bases map to TRBD2. The CDR3 consists of 14 residues. The CDR3 loop reads CASSFGLAGAPLNF. CDR3 sequence (DNA): TGTGCCAGCAGTTTCGGACTAGCGGGGGCCCCTCTGAACTTC.

This sequence joins TRBV3-1 and TRBJ2-1, with 12 bases identical to TRBD2. J was trimmed by 8 bases and V by 5 bases; bases with no gene match: 13. This CDR3 has 17 amino acids. Germline assignment: CDR1 LGHDT and CDR2 YNNKEL (reference sequence). The CDR3 sequence: CASSFRAPGLAGDEQFF. The CDR3 nucleotides are TGTGCCAGCAGCTTCCGAGCCCCGGGACTAGCGGGCGATGAGCAGTTCTTC.

This clonotype has more than one count but fewer than ten. J is TRBJ1-5 and V is TRBV12-3 or TRBV12-4; 9 bases map to TRBD1. The CDR3 is 16 amino acids. Unmatched junction bases numbered 6, after V lost 6 bases and J lost 0 bases. The CDR3 reads CASRWGTGSSNQPQHF. Written as DNA, the CDR3 is TGTGCCAGCAGATGGGGGACAGGGAGTAGCAATCAGCCCCAGCATTTT.

Concerning this clonotype: Since a much larger clone is just one base distant, this may be a read error. The CDR3 end shows no conserved phenylalanine or tryptophan, and so a read error is likely. This chain joins TRBV4-3 and TRBJ1-1; TRBD1 is a possible D gene (5 bases). The CDR3 is 13 residues long. V lost 4 bases and J lost 5, with 11 bases in between. From germline, CDR1 is LGHNA and CDR2 YSLEER. The CDR3 DNA is TGCGCCAGCAGCCGGGGGGGAGAGACTGAAGCTTTCCTT. Translated, it gives CASSRGGETEAFL.

This chain links TRBV6-5 with TRBJ2-1, with 14 bases fitting TRBD2. The CDR3 has 15 residues. Germline lookup yields CDR1 MNHEY and CDR2 SVGAGI. V lost 6 bases, J lost 7 bases, and 5 bases stayed unmatched. This CDR3 reads CASRHGTSGRNEQFF. The CDR3, as DNA: TGTGCCAGCAGGCACGGGACTAGCGGGAGAAATGAGCAGTTCTTC.

Only a few counts were recorded for this clonotype. This sequence joins TRBV7-9 and TRBJ2-3; 12 nucleotides line up with TRBD2. V lost 2 bases to trimming and J lost 0 bases; unmatched junction nucleotides: 9. The length of the CDR3 is 19 residues. The germline V gene has CDR1 SEHNR and CDR2 FQNEAQ (reference sequence). The CDR3 nucleotides read TGTGCCAGCAGCTTACTTGGACTAGCGGGGTGGCTTAGCACAGATACGCAGTATTTT. The encoded protein is CASSLLGLAGWLSTDTQYF.

This rearrangement joins TRBV27 to TRBJ2-7; D call uncertain. V shed 3 bases and J shed 3 bases, with 9 bases lying between them. CDR1 is MNHEY and CDR2 is SMNVEV in the germline V gene (reference sequence). The CDR3 loop spans 13 amino acids. Written as DNA, the CDR3 is TGTGCCAGCAGTTTTCAGGACGGCTACGAGCAGTACTTC. Its translation is CASSFQDGYEQYF.

This clonotype showed up just once. The chain recombines TRBV15 with TRBJ2-3; tentative D call: TRBD2 (5 bases). Germline assignment: CDR1 LNHNV and CDR2 YYDKDF (reference sequence). Trimming shortened V by 0 bases and J by 6 bases, and 7 bases separated the two germline ends. The CDR3 sequence is 13 residues long. This CDR3 reads CATSRERRDTQYF. The CDR3 DNA sequence: TGTGCCACCAGCAGAGAGCGGAGGGATACGCAGTATTTT. The whole variable domain, filled in from reference TRBV15 and TRBJ2-3, reads DAMVIQNPRYQVTQFGKPVTLSCSQTLNHNVMYWYQQKSSQAPKLLFHYYDKDFNNEADTPDNFQSRRPNTSFCFLDIRSPGLGDTAMYLCATSRERRDTQYFGPGTRLTVL.

This sequence joins TRBV20-1 and TRBJ1-2; no clear D. This CDR3 is built from 11 residues. Trimming removed 3 bases from V and 8 bases from J, with 10 bases in between. Germline CDR1 is DFQATT and CDR2 is SNEGSKA (reference sequence). The CDR3 loop is CSARLLGGYTF. CDR3 bases: TGCAGTGCTAGGCTCCTTGGGGGCTACACCTTC.